The 5 T cell receptor beta chains below come from one sample, sequenced in a study of T cells in Graves' hyperthyroidism and ophthalmopathy. Researchers took RNA transcripts and amplified the TCR beta CDR3 regions from them. The primer set for the first-round RT-PCR of the TCR CDR3 was HTBI. TCRdb used MiXCR to reprocess the multiplex PCR reads, holding one entry per CDR3 protein. The sample includes about 540,000 distinct CDR3 sequences, 40% to 55% of them seen just once. The source material was peripheral blood or thyroid tissue (not recorded which). All receptors derive from a woman under 30 with Graves' hyperthyroidism.

This clonotype was seen at least ten times. The V and J genes are TRBV29-1 and TRBJ1-2; a weak D match, TRBD1 (6 bases). This CDR3 is built from 14 residues. Germline CDR1 and CDR2: SQVTM and ANQGSEA. The V end lost 0 bases, the J end lost 4 bases, and 12 bases lay between the germline ends. The DNA of the CDR3 is TGCAGCGTTGAAGACCGAGGGGGAACCTATGGCTACACCTTC. Protein sequence: CSVEDRGGTYGYTF.

Note on this clonotype: Relative to the germline gene, one junction end is altered; a read error may explain this. The J gene is TRBJ2-5, the V gene TRBV5-5; weak D call: TRBD1 (6 bases). Germline V gene lookup returns CDR1 SGHKS and CDR2 YYEKEE (reference sequence). CDR3 length: 15 amino acids. CDR3 nucleotides: TGCGCCAGCAGCCAAGATCCGCAGGGGTGGCAGACCCAGTACTTC. Residues: CASSQDPQGWQTQYF.

This clonotype was seen at least ten times. The chain combines TRBV29-1 with TRBJ1-6, with D possibly matching TRBD1 (5 bases). This CDR3 is 16 amino acids long. Looked up from germline, CDR1 is SQVTM and CDR2 is ANQGSEA. V lost 4 bases to trimming and J lost 10 bases, with 23 bases between them. The CDR3 loop reads CSVGTNRRGAESPLHF. In DNA form, the CDR3 reads TGCAGCGTTGGCACCAATCGCCGGGGCGCAGAGTCACCCCTCCACTTT. Combining the CDR3 with reference TRBV29-1 and TRBJ1-6 gives the whole variable domain SAVISQKPSRDICQRGTSLTIQCQVDSQVTMMFWYRQQPGQSLTLIATANQGSEATYESGFVIDKFPISRPNLTFSTLTVSNMSPEDSSIYLCSVGTNRRGAESPLHFGNGTRLTVT.

This clonotype was recorded many times. The chain combines TRBV29-1 with TRBJ2-5; no clear D gene. The CDR3 runs to 15 residues. Per the germline V gene, CDR1 is SQVTM and CDR2 is ANQGSEA. Trimming removed 0 bases from V and 0 bases from J, with 11 bases in between. The CDR3 sequence: CSVEEAGEYQETQYF. DNA for the CDR3: TGCAGCGTTGAAGAGGCAGGAGAGTACCAAGAGACCCAGTACTTC.

The chain carries TRBV20-1 and TRBJ2-2; TRBD2 aligns across 13 bases. The V and J ends lost 5 bases and 1 base, in that order; junction bases with no gene match: 1. CDR1 DFQATT and CDR2 SNEGSKA come from the germline V gene (reference sequence). This CDR3 is built from 15 residues. As DNA, the CDR3 is TGCAGTGCTCGGACTAGCGGGAGGAACACCGGGGAGCTGTTTTTT. This codes for CSARTSGRNTGELFF.